The T cell receptor beta chain under discussion was sequenced for a study of blood T cell repertoires in COVID-19. Study-level information: Some COVID-19 samples were acute and others convalescent; all came from the United States, Italy and Spain. PBMCs, B-cell-depleted T cells, or T cells provided the cDNA or gDNA that made up the material.

Data came from immunoSEQ multiplex PCR; TCRdb stores just in-frame clones and leaves some out. Of under 50,000 clones listed, more than 70% are singletons. The ends were cut back, 0 bases at V and 9 bases at J, with 9 bases in the middle. CDR1 is LGHDT, CDR2 YNNKEL, per germline (reference sequence). This CDR3 region has 12 residues. The specimen sequenced was peripheral blood. This chain connects TRBV3-1 (or the pseudogene TRBV3-2) to TRBJ2-7; D gene unclear. This TCR was sampled from a man aged 45-65 years with active COVID-19. CDR3 DNA sequence: TGTGCCAGCAGCCAAGATCCTGCGCGGCAGTACTTC. Protein sequence: CASSQDPARQYF.